This T cell receptor (beta chain) stems from a study of blood T cell repertoires in COVID-19. Sequencing used immunoSEQ multiplex PCR; TCRdb keeps in-frame clones, though not all of them. Among some 330,000 clones listed, about 87% were seen once. Germline V gene sequence: CDR1 SGHRS, CDR2 YFSETQ. V was shortened by 0 bases and J by 3 bases, with 10 bases between the two germline ends. The CDR3 covers 15 residues. This chain joins TRBV5-1 and TRBJ1-3; possibly TRBD1 for D (6 bases). This TCR came from a man in his forties in a cohort exposed to, infected with or recovered from COVID-19 (not recorded which). The specimen sequenced was PBMCs or T cells enriched from blood (not recorded which). CDR3 in amino acids: CASSLADSDGNTIYF. CDR3 sequence (DNA): TGCGCCAGCAGCTTGGCGGACAGCGATGGAAACACCATATATTTT.